Below, 21 T cell receptor beta chains from the same sample are listed, as sequenced in a study of T cells after yellow fever vaccination. In TCRdb, the 5' RACE reads were re-called with MiXCR into one record per CDR3 protein. The sample shows around 530,000 distinct CDR3 sequences, around 16% of them seen only once. Material: PBMCs, obtained about 5 days after the first yellow fever vaccination. The receptors stem from a young man who received the YFV17D yellow fever vaccine.

The J gene is TRBJ2-5, the V gene TRBV2; D gene uncertain. Deletions cut 5 bases from V and 2 bases from J, with 6 bases between. Germline V gene data show CDR1 as SNHLY and CDR2 as FYNNEI. The CDR3 is made up of 12 amino acids. The CDR3 DNA reads as TGTGCCAGCAGTACAGAGCAAGAGACCCAGTACTTC. Encoded protein: CASSTEQETQYF.

This clonotype was seen more than once but under ten times. CDR3 coding DNA: TGTGCCAGCAGCGTAAGTCAGTTTAATTCACCCCTCCACTTT. Protein product: CASSVSQFNSPLHF. This chain joins TRBV9 and TRBJ1-6, with D unclear. The CDR3 length is 14 residues. Per the germline V gene, CDR1 is SGDLS and CDR2 is YYNGEE. V lost 1 base and J lost 6, with 8 bases in between.

This chain connects TRBV30 to TRBJ2-7; 7 nucleotides align to TRBD2. V gave up 2 bases and J gave up 6 bases; unmatched junction bases: 4. The CDR3 is 12 amino acids. The germline CDR1 and CDR2 sequences are GTSNPN and SVGIG (reference sequence). This CDR3 reads CAWSSGGGEQYF. CDR3 nucleotides: TGTGCCTGGAGTAGCGGCGGGGGCGAGCAGTACTTC.

This clonotype was recorded many times. The chain uses TRBV6-5 and TRBJ1-4; D not certain. Germline CDR1 MNHEY, CDR2 SVGAGI. CDR3 size: 13 residues. Trimming cost V 11 bases and J 7 bases, with 17 bases left between them. CDR3 protein: CASRLGRREKLFF. CDR3 nucleotide sequence: TGTGCCTCGCGGTTGGGGAGGCGTGAAAAACTGTTTTTT.

This clonotype showed up just a few times. The V call is TRBV5-1, the J call TRBJ2-3, with D maybe TRBD1 (6 bases). CDR1 and CDR2 (germline): SGHRS, YFSETQ. Between the trimmed V and J ends, which lost 2 bases and 2 bases, there was a span of 9 bases. The CDR3 is made up of 14 amino acids. The CDR3 DNA follows: TGCGCCAGCAGCTTACGGGACATCACAGATACGCAGTATTTT. This translates into CASSLRDITDTQYF.

This clonotype was observed a few times. The chain carries TRBV4-1 and TRBJ1-2, with D possibly matching TRBD1 (6 bases). Germline V gene sequence: CDR1 MGHRA, CDR2 YSYEKL. The V gene lost 0 bases and the J gene lost 8 bases, with 22 bases spanning the gap. This CDR3 contains 17 residues. The CDR3 is CASSQEGTRTAVWGYTF. DNA for the CDR3: TGCGCCAGCAGCCAAGAGGGGACAAGGACGGCTGTCTGGGGCTACACCTTC.

CDR3 DNA sequence: TGTGCCAGCAGCTTAGTAGGGGTTATTTACGAGCAGTACTTC. Protein: CASSLVGVIYEQYF. This rearrangement joins TRBV7-9 to TRBJ2-7, with D possibly TRBD1 on 5 matching bases. In germline, CDR1 is SEHNR, CDR2 FQNEAQ (reference sequence). The CDR3 is 14 amino acids. Trimming stripped 1 base from V and 4 bases from J, with 11 bases between.

The chain recombines TRBV6-5 with TRBJ2-1, with 9 bases fitting TRBD2. CDR3 length: 16 amino acids. V lost 3 bases to trimming and J lost 1 base; unmatched junction nucleotides: 4. Germline loops: CDR1 MNHEY, CDR2 SVGAGI. The CDR3 is CASSYRGGGSYNEQFF. CDR3 in DNA: TGTGCCAGCAGTTATCGCGGGGGGGGTTCCTACAATGAGCAGTTCTTC.

There are a few counts of this clonotype. This rearrangement joins TRBV12-3 or TRBV12-4 to TRBJ2-7; 8 positions agree with TRBD1. V lost 5 bases and J lost 3; bases outside the gene matches: 6. This CDR3 has 14 residues. This CDR3 is CASSLAGGGYEQYF. CDR3 sequence (DNA): TGTGCCAGCAGTCTTGCAGGGGGCGGCTACGAGCAGTACTTC.

This clonotype was counted a few times. The V call is TRBV14, the J call TRBJ2-1, with D perhaps matching TRBD2 (6 bases). The CDR3 covers 13 residues. CDR1 and CDR2 from the germline V gene are SGHDN and FVKESK. V was trimmed by 9 bases and J by 5 bases, leaving 14 bases between them. As DNA, the CDR3 is TGTGCCAGTAGCGGATGGGAGCACAATGAGCAGTTCTTC. Its translation: CASSGWEHNEQFF.

This clonotype has just a few counts. The chain couples TRBV5-1 to TRBJ2-2, with TRBD1 identical over 12 bases. Germline V lookup: CDR1 SGHRS, CDR2 YFSETQ. The CDR3 covers 16 residues. V shed 2 bases, J shed 6 bases, and the junction held 5 bases outside the gene matches. In nucleotides, the CDR3 is TGCGCCAGCAGCTTCCGGGACAGGGGGCAAGCCGGGGAGCTGTTTTTT. Translation gives CASSFRDRGQAGELFF.

Only a few counts were recorded for this clonotype. The rearrangement uses TRBV29-1 and TRBJ1-2, with D possibly TRBD1 on 5 matching bases. V was pared by 3 bases and J by 4 bases, with 15 bases between. Germline CDR1 is SQVTM and CDR2 is ANQGSEA. The CDR3 extends over 14 amino acids. The CDR3 bases are TGCAGCGTTGATGGCGGGCAGGGTATCTATGGCTACACCTTC. It is translated as CSVDGGQGIYGYTF.

This clonotype appeared many times. CDR3 loop: CASSPQRDNEQFF. DNA for the CDR3: TGTGCCAGCAGCCCCCAAAGGGACAATGAGCAGTTCTTC. This rearrangement joins TRBV18 to TRBJ2-1; no definite D call. Trimming stripped 8 bases from V and 5 bases from J, with 13 bases between. Germline CDR1 and CDR2: KGHSH and LQKENI. CDR3 length: 13 residues.

The chain is built from TRBV5-1 and TRBJ1-6; TRBD1 might be the D (6 bases). Trimming took off 0 bases at V and 10 bases at J, with 17 bases between the two ends. This CDR3 comprises 16 residues. Germline V CDR1 and CDR2: SGHRS, YFSETQ. The CDR3, as DNA: TGCGCCAGCAGCTTGGGCCGACAGGTTTATGGCTCACCCCTCCACTTT. Encoded protein: CASSLGRQVYGSPLHF. Full variable domain (rest looked up from reference TRBV5-1 and TRBJ1-6): KAGVTQTPRYLIKTRGQQVTLSCSPISGHRSVSWYQQTPGQGLQFLFEYFSETQRNKGNFPGRFSGRQFSNSRSEMNVSTLELGDSALYLCASSLGRQVYGSPLHFGNGTRLTVT.

This chain connects TRBV11-1 to TRBJ2-6; D unclear. Trimming shortened V by 7 bases and J by 0 bases, and 16 bases separated the two germline ends. The germline V gene has CDR1 SGHAT and CDR2 FQDESV (reference sequence). This CDR3 region has 17 residues. The DNA for the CDR3 is TGTGCCAGCAAAGCAAGTCTGGGGTTCTCTGGGGCCAACGTCCTGACTTTC. The encoded protein is CASKASLGFSGANVLTF.

The V call is TRBV5-5, the J call TRBJ2-7; D remains ambiguous. The ends were cut back, 0 bases at V and 6 bases at J, with 10 bases in the middle. Germline V gene sequence: CDR1 SGHKS, CDR2 YYEKEE (reference sequence). CDR3 length equals 13 residues. The DNA of the CDR3 is TGTGCCAGCAGCTTGGACCTGATTCGCGAGCAGTACGTC. It codes for CASSLDLIREQYV.

The chain joins TRBV2 to TRBJ1-2; the D is unclear. The CDR3 sequence is 12 residues long. Germline CDR1 is SNHLY and CDR2 is FYNNEI. V lost 6 bases and J 11 bases, leaving 16 bases between the germline ends. This chain's CDR3 is CASSATLSWYTF. The CDR3 DNA sequence: TGTGCCAGCAGCGCGACCCTCTCCTGGTACACCTTC.

This clonotype came up a few times. The J gene is TRBJ2-3, the V gene TRBV7-9; weak D call: TRBD2 (6 bases). V shed 10 bases and J shed 3 bases, with 17 bases lying between them. CDR3 length equals 14 residues. Germline V CDR1 and CDR2: SEHNR, FQNEAQ (reference sequence). CDR3 bases: TGTGCCATCCCGGGACGGGGGTTAACAGATACGCAGTATTTT. This codes for CAIPGRGLTDTQYF. The whole variable domain, filled in from reference TRBV7-9 and TRBJ2-3, reads DTGVSQNPRHKITKRGQNVTFRCDPISEHNRLYWYRQTLGQGPEFLTYFQNEAQLEKSRLLSDRFSAERPKGSFSTLEIQRTEQGDSAMYLCAIPGRGLTDTQYFGPGTRLTVL.

This clonotype occurred a few times. V is TRBV9 and J is TRBJ2-3, with a possible D match to TRBD2 (7 bases). CDR3 length equals 16 residues. Germline CDR1 and CDR2: SGDLS and YYNGEE. Trimming shortened V by 0 bases and J by 1 base, and 12 bases separated the two germline ends. The chain's CDR3 is CASSVGGGPGTDTQYF. In DNA form, the CDR3 reads TGTGCCAGCAGCGTAGGCGGGGGCCCCGGCACAGATACGCAGTATTTT.

This clonotype was seen only a few times. V usage is TRBV7-2 and J usage is TRBJ2-7, with 10 positions matching TRBD2. From germline, CDR1 is SGHTA and CDR2 FQGNSA. V trimming: 2 bases; J trimming: 2 bases; junction bases outside the gene matches: 3. The CDR3 is 15 amino acids. In DNA form, the CDR3 reads TGTGCCAGCAGCTTACTAGCGGGGGCCCCCTACGAGCAGTACTTC. Protein: CASSLLAGAPYEQYF.

The CDR3 is CASSPPGTSGYNEQFF. The CDR3 DNA reads as TGTGCCAGCAGCCCCCCCGGGACTAGCGGGTACAATGAGCAGTTCTTC. The V gene is TRBV5-4, the J gene TRBJ2-1, with 12 bases aligning to TRBD2. The CDR3 has 16 residues. V was clipped by 4 bases and J by 4 bases; unmatched bases: 6. The germline gives CDR1 SGHNT, CDR2 YYREEE (reference sequence). The full variable domain, in which reference TRBV5-4 and TRBJ2-1 provide the parts outside the CDR3, is ETGVTQSPTHLIKTRGQQVTLRCSSQSGHNTVSWYQQALGQGPQFIFQYYREEENGRGNFPPRFSGLQFPNYSSELNVNALELDDSALYLCASSPPGTSGYNEQFFGPGTRLTVL.